These T cell receptor beta chains were read from a single sample in a study of shared clonotypes between healthy human individuals. The data were produced by immunoSEQ multiplex PCR, yet TCRdb's version contains in-frame clones alone and is incomplete. The table records about 2 million clones, about 94% of them present only once. Material for sequencing was naive CD8+ T cells sorted from blood. These receptors all stem from a man aged 18 to 29 in good health. Each CDR3 is given with its conserved first and last residue. D genes are given only for firm matches. The size entry is marked missing in some rows and otherwise reads once, few, many or a size class.

j_call,d_call,v_call,clone_size,cdr3_nt,cdr3_aa
TRBJ1-5,.,TRBV7-9,.,TGTGCCAGCAGCGCAGACGATGGGGTATTAAGCAATCAGCCCCAGCATTTT,CASSADDGVLSNQPQHF
TRBJ2-5,TRBD1,TRBV30,.,TGTGCCTGGAGCGGCCTAAGGACAGGCCAAGAGACCCAGTACTTC,CAWSGLRTGQETQYF
TRBJ2-2,TRBD1,TRBV30,.,TGTGCCTGGAGTGCCCCGGGACAGGGGGTTTCGGCGGGCACCGGGGAGCTGTTTTTT,CAWSAPGQGVSAGTGELFF
TRBJ2-5,TRBD2,TRBV19,.,TGTGCCAGTAGTTGGGTTAGCGGGGGGGAGACCCAGTACTTC,CASSWVSGGETQYF
TRBJ2-7,TRBD1,TRBV4-1,once,TGCGCCAGCAGCCAAGATGGACAGCAGGGGGATCGGTACGAGCAGTACTTC,CASSQDGQQGDRYEQYF
TRBJ2-7,TRBD2,TRBV9,.,TGTGCCAGCAGCCCCGGGGAGGGTGAGGGACCTCAGTCCTACGAGCAGTACTTC,CASSPGEGEGPQSYEQYF
TRBJ2-7,TRBD2,TRBV5-6,once,TGTGCCAGCAGCCTGCCGACTAGCGGGATCTACGAGCAGTACTTC,CASSLPTSGIYEQYF
TRBJ1-1,TRBD1,TRBV7-6,.,TGTGCCAGCAGATCTTTACAGGGGGCGCAGGACACTGAAGCTTTCTTT,CASRSLQGAQDTEAFF
TRBJ2-1,.,TRBV15,.,TGTGCCACCAGCGCCGGAACTTACAATGAGCAGTTCTTC,CATSAGTYNEQFF
TRBJ2-1,TRBD2,TRBV11-2,.,TGTGCCAGCAGCTTGGGACTAGCGGGTTCCGTAGGCGCCTACAATGAGCAGTTCTTC,CASSLGLAGSVGAYNEQFF
TRBJ1-5,.,TRBV7-9,.,TGTGCCAGCAGCTTAGGGGGGCAGCAGCCCCAGCATTTT,CASSLGGQQPQHF
TRBJ1-4,.,TRBV10-3,.,TGTGCCATTGGGGGAAGCGAAAAACTGTTTTTT,CAIGGSEKLFF
TRBJ1-6,TRBD1,TRBV7-9,.,TGTGCCAGCAGCTCGCCGGGACAGGGCACACCCCTCCACTTT,CASSSPGQGTPLHF
TRBJ2-5,.,TRBV4-1,.,TGCGCCAGCAGCCCTCGTCCCTCGCGGGGAGAAGAGACCCAGTACTTC,CASSPRPSRGEETQYF